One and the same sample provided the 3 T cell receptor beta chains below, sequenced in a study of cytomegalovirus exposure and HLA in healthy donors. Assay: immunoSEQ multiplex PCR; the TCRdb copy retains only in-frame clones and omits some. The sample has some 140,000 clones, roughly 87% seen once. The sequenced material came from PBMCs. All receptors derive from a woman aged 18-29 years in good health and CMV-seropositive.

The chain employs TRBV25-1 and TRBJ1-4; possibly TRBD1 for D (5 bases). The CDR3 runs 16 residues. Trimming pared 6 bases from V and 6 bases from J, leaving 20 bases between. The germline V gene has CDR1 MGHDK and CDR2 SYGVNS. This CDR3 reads CASSPGGRSTYEKLFF. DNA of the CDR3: TGTGCCAGCAGCCCGGGGGGTAGGAGTACTTATGAAAAACTGTTTTTT.

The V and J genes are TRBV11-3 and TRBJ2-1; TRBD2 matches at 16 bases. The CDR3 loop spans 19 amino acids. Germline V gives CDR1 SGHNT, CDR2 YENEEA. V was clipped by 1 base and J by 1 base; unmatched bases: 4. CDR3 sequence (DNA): TGTGCCAGCAGCTTAGGTGGGACTAGCGGGGGGGCATCCTACAATGAGCAGTTCTTC. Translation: CASSLGGTSGGASYNEQFF.

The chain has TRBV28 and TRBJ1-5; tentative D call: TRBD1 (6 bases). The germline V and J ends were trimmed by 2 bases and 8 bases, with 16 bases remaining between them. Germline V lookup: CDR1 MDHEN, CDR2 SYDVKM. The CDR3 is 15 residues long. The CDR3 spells CASSLMARDNEPQHF. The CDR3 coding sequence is TGTGCCAGCAGTTTAATGGCCAGGGACAACGAGCCCCAGCATTTT. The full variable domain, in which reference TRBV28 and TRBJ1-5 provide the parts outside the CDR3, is DVKVTQSSRYLVKRTGEKVFLECVQDMDHENMFWYRQDPGLGLRLIYFSYDVKMKEKGDIPEGYSVSREKKERFSLILESASTNQTSMYLCASSLMARDNEPQHFGDGTRLSIL.